These 9 T cell receptor beta chains originate from one sample sequenced in a study of long-term antiretroviral therapy in people with HIV. Run at survey level, the immunoSEQ assay was version v3.0. Clones were read by immunoSEQ multiplex PCR, and TCRdb kept only the in-frame ones, dropping some. This repertoire shows under 20,000 clones, under 85% found once; its top ten account for about 13%. The specimen comprised unsorted PBMCs, sampled 3.2 years after starting antiretroviral therapy. The receptors shown here come from a middle-aged woman with HIV.

This chain connects TRBV5-1 to TRBJ1-1; 8 bases are shared with TRBD1. CDR3 length: 14 amino acids. The germline V gene encodes CDR1 SGHRS and CDR2 YFSETQ. Trimming took 4 bases from V and 1 from J; bases not matched to a gene: 3. CDR3 bases: TGCGCCAGCAGCCCGGGGACAGGGAACACTGAAGCTTTCTTT. Residues: CASSPGTGNTEAFF.

CDR3: CASNSLDSGVGNTIYF. The CDR3, as DNA: TGTGCCAGCAACTCCCTCGATTCAGGGGTCGGAAACACCATATATTTT. The rearrangement uses TRBV7-2 and TRBJ1-3; D might be TRBD1 (6 bases). From germline, CDR1 is SGHTA and CDR2 FQGNSA. Trimming pared 7 bases from V and 4 bases from J, leaving 20 bases between. The CDR3 loop spans 16 amino acids.

The chain is built from TRBV18 and TRBJ1-1; D unresolved. V dropped 3 bases and J dropped 6 bases, with 8 bases sitting between them. The CDR3 sequence is 12 residues long. Looked up from germline, CDR1 is KGHSH and CDR2 is LQKENI. The CDR3 is CASSPGFAEAFF. CDR3 DNA: TGTGCCAGCTCACCGGGGTTCGCTGAAGCTTTCTTT.

The V and J genes are TRBV18 and TRBJ2-7; possible D gene TRBD1, 6 bases. Germline V gene data show CDR1 as KGHSH and CDR2 as LQKENI. Trimming took 6 bases from V and 3 from J, leaving 9 bases between them. This CDR3 is 12 amino acids long. The CDR3: CASSQGSYEQYF. The CDR3 bases are TGTGCCAGCTCGCAGGGGAGCTACGAGCAGTACTTC.

The chain joins TRBV6-1 to TRBJ2-6; no reliable D call. Germline CDR1 MNHNS, CDR2 SASEGT. There are 14 residues in the CDR3. Trimming took 8 bases from V and 1 from J, leaving 9 bases between them. DNA for the CDR3: TGTGCCAGCGCCGGTGCTTCTGGGGCCAACGTCCTGACTTTC. Amino acids: CASAGASGANVLTF.

The genes are TRBV29-1 and TRBJ2-3; 15 bases are a match to TRBD2. Germline CDR1 SQVTM, CDR2 ANQGSEA. J was trimmed by 0 bases and V by 6 bases; bases with no gene match: 10. The CDR3 length is 18 residues. The CDR3 reads CSVAGLAGGEPSTDTQYF. CDR3 sequence (DNA): TGCAGCGTCGCGGGACTAGCGGGGGGCGAGCCAAGCACAGATACGCAGTATTTT.

V and J are TRBV5-6 and TRBJ1-1, with 9 bases matching TRBD1. Germline lookup yields CDR1 SGHDT and CDR2 YYEEEE. The V segment lost 3 bases and the J segment 4 bases; nucleotides outside the gene matches: 7. CDR3 length: 15 residues. The CDR3 loop is CASSWGGTGSTEAFF. In DNA form, the CDR3 reads TGTGCCAGCAGCTGGGGGGGGACAGGGTCCACTGAAGCTTTCTTT.

This chain connects TRBV5-6 to TRBJ2-5; 7 bases align to TRBD2. Germline CDR1 reads SGHDT; CDR2 reads YYEEEE. The CDR3 totals 17 residues. Losses at the gene ends were 4 bases for V and 5 bases for J; bases not matched to a gene: 17. This chain's CDR3 is CASSHGGEQLTGETQYF. The CDR3 DNA reads as TGTGCCAGCAGCCATGGGGGGGAACAGCTCACGGGGGAGACCCAGTACTTC. Together with reference TRBV5-6 and TRBJ2-5, the CDR3 gives the full variable domain: DAGVTQSPTHLIKTRGQQVTLRCSPKSGHDTVSWYQQALGQGPQFIFQYYEEEERQRGNFPDRFSGHQFPNYSSELNVNALLLGDSALYLCASSHGGEQLTGETQYFGPGTRLLVL.

The chain has TRBV7-9 and TRBJ1-4; tentatively, D is TRBD1 (6 bases). V was pared by 4 bases and J by 6 bases, with 15 bases between. This CDR3 is 15 amino acids long. Germline CDR1 reads SEHNR; CDR2 reads FQNEAQ (reference sequence). The CDR3 bases are TGTGCCAGCAGCTCTAGCGGGGGGGCTGATGAAAAACTGTTTTTT. This gives the protein CASSSSGGADEKLFF. Drawing the rest from reference TRBV7-9 and TRBJ1-4, the complete variable domain is DTGVSQNPRHKITKRGQNVTFRCDPISEHNRLYWYRQTLGQGPEFLTYFQNEAQLEKSRLLSDRFSAERPKGSFSTLEIQRTEQGDSAMYLCASSSSGGADEKLFFGSGTQLSVL.